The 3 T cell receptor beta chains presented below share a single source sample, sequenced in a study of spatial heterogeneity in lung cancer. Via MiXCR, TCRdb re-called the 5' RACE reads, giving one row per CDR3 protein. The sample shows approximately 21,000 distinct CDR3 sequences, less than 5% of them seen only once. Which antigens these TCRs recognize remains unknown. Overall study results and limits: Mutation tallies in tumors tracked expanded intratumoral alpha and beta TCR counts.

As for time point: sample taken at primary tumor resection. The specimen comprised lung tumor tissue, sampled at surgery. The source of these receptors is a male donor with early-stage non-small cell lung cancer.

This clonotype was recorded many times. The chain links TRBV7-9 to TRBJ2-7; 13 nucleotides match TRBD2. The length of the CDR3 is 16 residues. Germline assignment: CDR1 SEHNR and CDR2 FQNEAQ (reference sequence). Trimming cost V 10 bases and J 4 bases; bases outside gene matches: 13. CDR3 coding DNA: TGTGCCACTTCCAGGACTAGCGGGAGTGAATGGTACGAGCAGTACTTC. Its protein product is CATSRTSGSEWYEQYF.

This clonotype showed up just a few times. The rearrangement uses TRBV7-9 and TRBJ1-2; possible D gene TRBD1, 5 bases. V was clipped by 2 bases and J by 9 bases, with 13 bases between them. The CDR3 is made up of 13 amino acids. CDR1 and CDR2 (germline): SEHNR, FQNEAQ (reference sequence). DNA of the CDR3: TGTGCCAGCAGCTTACTGGCAGGGTTGAGCTACACCTTC. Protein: CASSLLAGLSYTF.

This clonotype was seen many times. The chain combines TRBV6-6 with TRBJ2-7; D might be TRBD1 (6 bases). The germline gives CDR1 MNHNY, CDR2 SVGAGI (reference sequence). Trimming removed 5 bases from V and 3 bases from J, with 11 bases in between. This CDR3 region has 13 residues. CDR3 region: CASSTLQGYEQYF. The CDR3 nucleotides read TGTGCCAGCAGTACCTTACAGGGCTACGAGCAGTACTTC.